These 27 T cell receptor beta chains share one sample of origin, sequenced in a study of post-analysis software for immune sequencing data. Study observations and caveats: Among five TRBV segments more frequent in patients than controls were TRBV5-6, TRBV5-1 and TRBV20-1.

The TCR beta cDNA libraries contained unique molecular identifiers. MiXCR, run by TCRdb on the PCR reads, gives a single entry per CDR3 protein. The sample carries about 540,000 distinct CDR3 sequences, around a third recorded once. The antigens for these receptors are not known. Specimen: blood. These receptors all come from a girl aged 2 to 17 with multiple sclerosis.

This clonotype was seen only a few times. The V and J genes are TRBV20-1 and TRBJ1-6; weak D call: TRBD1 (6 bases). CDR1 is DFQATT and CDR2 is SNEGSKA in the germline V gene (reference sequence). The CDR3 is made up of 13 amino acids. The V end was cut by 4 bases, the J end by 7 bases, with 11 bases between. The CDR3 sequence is CSAKGDLNSPLHF. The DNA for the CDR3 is TGCAGTGCTAAGGGGGACCTAAATTCACCCCTCCACTTT.

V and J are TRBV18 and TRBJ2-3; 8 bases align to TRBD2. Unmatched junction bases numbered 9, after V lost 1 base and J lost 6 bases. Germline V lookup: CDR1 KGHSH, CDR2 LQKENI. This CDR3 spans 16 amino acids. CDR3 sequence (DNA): TGTGCCAGCTCACCACGAGGACTAGCATACCCGGATACGCAGTATTTT. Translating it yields CASSPRGLAYPDTQYF.

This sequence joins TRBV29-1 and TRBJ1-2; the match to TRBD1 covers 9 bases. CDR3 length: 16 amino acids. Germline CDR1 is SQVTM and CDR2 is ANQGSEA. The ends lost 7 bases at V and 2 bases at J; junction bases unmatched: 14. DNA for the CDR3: TGCAGCGCCTCAGGGACAGGGCGGGGAGGGAACTATGGCTACACCTTC. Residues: CSASGTGRGGNYGYTF.

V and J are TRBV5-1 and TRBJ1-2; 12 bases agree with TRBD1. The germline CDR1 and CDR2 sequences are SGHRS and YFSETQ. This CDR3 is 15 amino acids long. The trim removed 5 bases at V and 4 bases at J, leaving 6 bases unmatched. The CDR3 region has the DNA TGCGCCAGCAGTCGGGACAGGGGGCAGAGCTATGGCTACACCTTC. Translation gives CASSRDRGQSYGYTF.

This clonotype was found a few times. The CDR3 here is CASSLMVGSLSNEQFF. DNA for the CDR3: TGTGCCAGCAGCTTAATGGTGGGGAGCTTGAGCAATGAGCAGTTCTTC. The V gene is TRBV7-3, the J gene TRBJ2-1; possibly TRBD2 for D (5 bases). Germline assignment: CDR1 SGHTA and CDR2 FQGTGA. The CDR3 is 16 residues long. The V end was cut by 1 base, the J end by 6 bases, with 16 bases between.

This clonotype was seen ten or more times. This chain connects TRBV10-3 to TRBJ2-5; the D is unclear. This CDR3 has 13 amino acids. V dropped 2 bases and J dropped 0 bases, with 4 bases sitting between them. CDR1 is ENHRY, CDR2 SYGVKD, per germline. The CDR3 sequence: CAISEADQETQYF. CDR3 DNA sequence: TGTGCCATCAGTGAGGCAGACCAAGAGACCCAGTACTTC.

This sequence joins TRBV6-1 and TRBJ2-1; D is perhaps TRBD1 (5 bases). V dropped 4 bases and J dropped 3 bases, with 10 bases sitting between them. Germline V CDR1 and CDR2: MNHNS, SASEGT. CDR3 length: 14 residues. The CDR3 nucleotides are TGTGCCAGCAGTGGGGGCCTTGACTACAATGAGCAGTTCTTC. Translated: CASSGGLDYNEQFF.

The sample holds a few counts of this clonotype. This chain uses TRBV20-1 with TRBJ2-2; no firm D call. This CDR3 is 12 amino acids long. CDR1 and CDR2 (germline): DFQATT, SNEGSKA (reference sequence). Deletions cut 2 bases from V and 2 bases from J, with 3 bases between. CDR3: CSARSNTGELFF. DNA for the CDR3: TGCAGTGCTAGAAGTAACACCGGGGAGCTGTTTTTT.

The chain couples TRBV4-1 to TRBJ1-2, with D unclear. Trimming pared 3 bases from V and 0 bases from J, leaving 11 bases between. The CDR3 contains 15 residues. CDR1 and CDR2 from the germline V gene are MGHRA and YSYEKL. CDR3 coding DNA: TGCGCCAGCAGCCATGGACGGGAAGCTAACTATGGCTACACCTTC. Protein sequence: CASSHGREANYGYTF.

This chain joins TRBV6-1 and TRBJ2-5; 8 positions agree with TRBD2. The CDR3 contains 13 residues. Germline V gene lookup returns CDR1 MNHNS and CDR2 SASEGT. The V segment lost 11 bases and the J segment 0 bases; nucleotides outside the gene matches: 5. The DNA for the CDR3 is TGTGCCTTATCGGGGGGGAACCAAGAGACCCAGTACTTC. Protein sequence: CALSGGNQETQYF.

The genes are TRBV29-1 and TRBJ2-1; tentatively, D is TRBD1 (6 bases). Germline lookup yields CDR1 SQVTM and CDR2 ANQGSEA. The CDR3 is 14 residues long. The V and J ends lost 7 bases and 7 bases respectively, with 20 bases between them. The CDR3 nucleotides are TGCAGCGCCGATCCAAATACAGGGCCAAATGAGCAGTTCTTC. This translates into CSADPNTGPNEQFF.

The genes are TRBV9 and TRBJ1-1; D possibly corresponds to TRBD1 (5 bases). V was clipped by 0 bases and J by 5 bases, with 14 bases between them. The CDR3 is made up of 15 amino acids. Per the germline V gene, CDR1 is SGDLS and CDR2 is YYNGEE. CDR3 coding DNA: TGTGCCAGCAGCGTAGCTGAGCGGGGGAGGACTGAAGCTTTCTTT. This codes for CASSVAERGRTEAFF. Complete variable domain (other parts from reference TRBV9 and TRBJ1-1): DSGVTQTPKHLITATGQRVTLRCSPRSGDLSVYWYQQSLDQGLQFLIQYYNGEERAKGNILERFSAQQFPDLHSELNLSSLELGDSALYFCASSVAERGRTEAFFGQGTRLTVV.

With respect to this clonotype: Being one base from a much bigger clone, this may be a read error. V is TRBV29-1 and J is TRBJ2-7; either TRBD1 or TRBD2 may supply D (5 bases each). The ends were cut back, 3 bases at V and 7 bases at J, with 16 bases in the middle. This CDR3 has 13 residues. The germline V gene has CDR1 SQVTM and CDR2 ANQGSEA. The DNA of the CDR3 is TGCAGCGTTGAGGTCGGGGACCCGAGAGAGCAGTACTTC. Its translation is CSVEVGDPREQYF.

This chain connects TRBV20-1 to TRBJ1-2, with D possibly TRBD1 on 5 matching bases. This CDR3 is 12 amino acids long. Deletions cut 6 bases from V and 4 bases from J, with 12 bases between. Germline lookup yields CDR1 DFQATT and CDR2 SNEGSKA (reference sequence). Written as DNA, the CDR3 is TGCAGTGCCCAGACAGACACCTATGGCTACACCTTC. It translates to CSAQTDTYGYTF.

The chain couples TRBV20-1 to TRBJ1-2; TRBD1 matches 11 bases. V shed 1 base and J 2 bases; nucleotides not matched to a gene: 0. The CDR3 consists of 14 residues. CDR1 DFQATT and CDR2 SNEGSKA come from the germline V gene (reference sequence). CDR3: CSARGTGGNYGYTF. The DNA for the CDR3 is TGCAGTGCTAGAGGGACAGGGGGCAACTATGGCTACACCTTC.

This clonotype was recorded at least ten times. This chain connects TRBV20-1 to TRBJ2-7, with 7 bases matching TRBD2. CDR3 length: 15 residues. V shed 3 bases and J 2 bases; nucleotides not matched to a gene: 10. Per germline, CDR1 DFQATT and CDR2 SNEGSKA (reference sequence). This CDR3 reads CSASPAGRITYEQYF. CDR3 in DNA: TGCAGTGCTAGTCCAGCGGGACGTATAACCTACGAGCAGTACTTC.

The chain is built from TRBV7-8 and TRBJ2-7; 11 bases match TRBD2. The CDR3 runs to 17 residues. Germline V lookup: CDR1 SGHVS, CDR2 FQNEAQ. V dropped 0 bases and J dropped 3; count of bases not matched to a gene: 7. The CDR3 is CASSLALAGGLIYEQYF. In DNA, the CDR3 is TGTGCCAGCAGCTTAGCTCTAGCGGGGGGCCTTATCTACGAGCAGTACTTC. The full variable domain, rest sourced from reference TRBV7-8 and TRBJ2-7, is GAGVSQSPRYKVAKRGQDVALRCDPISGHVSLFWYQQALGQGPEFLTYFQNEAQLDKSGLPSDRFFAERPEGSVSTLKIQRTQQEDSAVYLCASSLALAGGLIYEQYFGPGTRLTVT.

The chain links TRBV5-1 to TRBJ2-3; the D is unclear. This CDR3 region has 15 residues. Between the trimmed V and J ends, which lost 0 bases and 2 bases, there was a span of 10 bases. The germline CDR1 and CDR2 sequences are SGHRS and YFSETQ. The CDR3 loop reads CASSLVSPITDTQYF. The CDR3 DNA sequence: TGCGCCAGCAGCTTGGTATCCCCGATCACAGATACGCAGTATTTT.

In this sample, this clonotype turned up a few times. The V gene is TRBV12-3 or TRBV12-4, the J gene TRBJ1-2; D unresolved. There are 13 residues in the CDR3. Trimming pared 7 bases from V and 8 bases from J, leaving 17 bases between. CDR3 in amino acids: CASTIAPSGGYTF. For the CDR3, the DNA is TGTGCCAGCACCATAGCCCCCAGCGGGGGCTACACCTTC.

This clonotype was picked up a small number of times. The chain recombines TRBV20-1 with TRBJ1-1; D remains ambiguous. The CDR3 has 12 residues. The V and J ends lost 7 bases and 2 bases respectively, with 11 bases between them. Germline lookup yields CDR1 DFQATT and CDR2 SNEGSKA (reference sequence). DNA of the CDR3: TGCAGTGTTACCGACGGAAACACTGAAGCTTTCTTT. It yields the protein CSVTDGNTEAFF.

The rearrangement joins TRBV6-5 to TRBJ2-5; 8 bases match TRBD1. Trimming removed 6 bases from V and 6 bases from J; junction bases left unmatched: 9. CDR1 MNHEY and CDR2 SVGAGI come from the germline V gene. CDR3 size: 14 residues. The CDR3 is CASRYQDREQTQYF. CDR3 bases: TGTGCCAGCAGGTATCAGGACAGGGAGCAGACCCAGTACTTC.

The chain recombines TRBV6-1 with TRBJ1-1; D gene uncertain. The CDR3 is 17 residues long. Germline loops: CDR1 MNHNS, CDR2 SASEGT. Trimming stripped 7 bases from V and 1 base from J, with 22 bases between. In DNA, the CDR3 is TGTGCCAGCATTCGAGAGCGAGGCAGTTTGGCGAACACTGAAGCTTTCTTT. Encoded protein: CASIRERGSLANTEAFF.

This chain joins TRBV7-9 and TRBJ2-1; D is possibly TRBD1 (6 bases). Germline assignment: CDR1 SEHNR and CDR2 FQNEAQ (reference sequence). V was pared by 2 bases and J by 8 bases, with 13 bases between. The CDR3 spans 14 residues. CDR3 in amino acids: CASSLTSQGYEQFF. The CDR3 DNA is TGTGCCAGCAGCTTAACAAGTCAGGGGTATGAGCAGTTCTTC.

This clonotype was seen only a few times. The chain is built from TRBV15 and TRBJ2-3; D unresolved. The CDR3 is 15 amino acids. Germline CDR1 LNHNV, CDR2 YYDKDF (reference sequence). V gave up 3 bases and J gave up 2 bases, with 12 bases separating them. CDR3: CATSSDGIDTDTQYF. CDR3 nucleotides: TGTGCCACCAGCAGTGATGGGATTGACACAGATACGCAGTATTTT.

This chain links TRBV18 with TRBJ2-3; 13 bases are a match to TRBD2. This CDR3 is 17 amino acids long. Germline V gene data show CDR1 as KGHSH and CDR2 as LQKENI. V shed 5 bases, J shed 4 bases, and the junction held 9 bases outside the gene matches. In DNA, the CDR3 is TGTGCCAGCTCAAACCGACTAGCGGGGGGCATAGCAGATACGCAGTATTTT. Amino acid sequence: CASSNRLAGGIADTQYF.

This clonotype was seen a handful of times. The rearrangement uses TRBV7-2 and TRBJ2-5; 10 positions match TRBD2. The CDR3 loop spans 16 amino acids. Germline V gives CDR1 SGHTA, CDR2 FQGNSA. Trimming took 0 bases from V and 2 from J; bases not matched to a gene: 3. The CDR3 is CASSLAPSGGQETQYF. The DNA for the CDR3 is TGTGCCAGCAGCTTAGCCCCTAGCGGGGGACAAGAGACCCAGTACTTC. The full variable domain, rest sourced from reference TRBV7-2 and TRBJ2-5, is GAGVSQSPSNKVTEKGKDVELRCDPISGHTALYWYRQSLGQGLEFLIYFQGNSAPDKSGLPSDRFSAERTGGSVSTLTIQRTQQEDSAVYLCASSLAPSGGQETQYFGPGTRLLVL.

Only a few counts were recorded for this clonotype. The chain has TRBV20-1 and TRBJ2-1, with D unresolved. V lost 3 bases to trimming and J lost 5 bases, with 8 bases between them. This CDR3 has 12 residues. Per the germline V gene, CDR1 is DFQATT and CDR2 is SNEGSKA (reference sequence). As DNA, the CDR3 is TGCAGTGCTAGTCAACCTGACAATGAGCAGTTCTTC. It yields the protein CSASQPDNEQFF.